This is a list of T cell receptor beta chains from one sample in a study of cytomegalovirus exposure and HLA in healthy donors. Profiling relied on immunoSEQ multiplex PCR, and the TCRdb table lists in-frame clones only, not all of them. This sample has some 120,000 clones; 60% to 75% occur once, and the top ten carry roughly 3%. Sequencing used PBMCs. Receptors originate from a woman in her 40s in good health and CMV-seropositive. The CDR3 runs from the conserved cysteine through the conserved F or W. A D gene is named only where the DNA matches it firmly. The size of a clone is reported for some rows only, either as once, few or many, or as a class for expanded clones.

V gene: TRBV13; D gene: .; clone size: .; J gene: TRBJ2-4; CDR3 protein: CASSLLGQGKNIQYF; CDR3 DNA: TGTGCCAGCAGCTTATTAGGTCAGGGTAAAAACATTCAGTACTTC
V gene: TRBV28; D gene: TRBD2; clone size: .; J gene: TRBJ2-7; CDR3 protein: CASSYALAGAYEQYF; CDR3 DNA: TGTGCCAGCAGTTACGCACTAGCGGGAGCCTACGAGCAGTACTTC
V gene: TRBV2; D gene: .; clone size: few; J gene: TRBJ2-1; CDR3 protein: CASSREVGEQFF; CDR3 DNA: TGTGCCAGCAGTAGGGAGGTGGGTGAGCAGTTCTTC
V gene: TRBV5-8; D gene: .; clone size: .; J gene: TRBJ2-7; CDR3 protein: CASSPQGWQQYF; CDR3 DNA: TGTGCCAGCAGCCCACAGGGATGGCAGCAGTACTTC
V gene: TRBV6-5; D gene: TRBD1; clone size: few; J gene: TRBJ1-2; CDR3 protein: CASTDRVANYGYTF; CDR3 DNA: TGTGCCAGCACGGACAGGGTCGCTAACTATGGCTACACCTTC
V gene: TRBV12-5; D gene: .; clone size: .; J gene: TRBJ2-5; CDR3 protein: CASGSVTQYF; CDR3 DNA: TGTGCTAGTGGTTCTGTGACCCAGTACTTC
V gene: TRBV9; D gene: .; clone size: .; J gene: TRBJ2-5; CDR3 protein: CASSAGPTGPQETQYF; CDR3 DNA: TGTGCCAGCAGCGCCGGCCCTACAGGGCCCCAAGAGACCCAGTACTTC
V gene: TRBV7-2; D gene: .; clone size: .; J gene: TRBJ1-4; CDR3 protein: CASSPGHGTEKLFF; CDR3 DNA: TGTGCCAGCAGCCCGGGACATGGGACTGAAAAACTGTTTTTT
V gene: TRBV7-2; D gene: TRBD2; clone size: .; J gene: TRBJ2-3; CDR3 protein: CASSFLTSGIVDTQYF; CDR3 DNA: TGTGCCAGCAGCTTTTTGACTAGCGGGATTGTGGATACGCAGTATTTT
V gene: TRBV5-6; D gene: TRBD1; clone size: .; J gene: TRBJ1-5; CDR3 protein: CASSSYRGGQANQPQHF; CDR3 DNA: TGTGCCAGCAGCTCTTACCGAGGGGGACAGGCCAATCAGCCCCAGCATTTT
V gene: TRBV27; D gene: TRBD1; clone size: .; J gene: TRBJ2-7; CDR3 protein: CASSSPGQGLSYEQYF; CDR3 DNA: TGTGCCAGCAGTTCCCCTGGACAGGGTCTCTCCTACGAGCAGTACTTC
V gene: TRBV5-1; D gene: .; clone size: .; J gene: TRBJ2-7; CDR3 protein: CASSFQSGSPYEQYF; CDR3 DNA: TGCGCCAGCAGCTTTCAAAGTGGGAGTCCGTACGAGCAGTACTTC
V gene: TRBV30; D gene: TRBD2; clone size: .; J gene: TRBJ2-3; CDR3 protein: CAWSTGLAGRTDTQYF; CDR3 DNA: TGTGCCTGGAGTACAGGACTAGCGGGTCGCACAGATACGCAGTATTTT
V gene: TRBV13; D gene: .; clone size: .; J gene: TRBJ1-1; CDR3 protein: CASSLLRGEAFF; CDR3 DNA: TGTGCCAGCAGCTTACTAAGGGGTGAAGCTTTCTTT
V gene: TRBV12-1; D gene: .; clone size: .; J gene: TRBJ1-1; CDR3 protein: CASSFRGAEAFF; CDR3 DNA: TGTGCCAGCAGCTTCAGGGGCGCTGAAGCTTTCTTT
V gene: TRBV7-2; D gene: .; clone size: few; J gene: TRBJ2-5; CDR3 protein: CASSLEEASVKETQYF; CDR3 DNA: TGTGCCAGCAGCTTAGAGGAGGCCTCCGTTAAAGAGACCCAGTACTTC
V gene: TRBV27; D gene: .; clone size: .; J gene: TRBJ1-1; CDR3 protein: CASSWGVTEAFF; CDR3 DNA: TGTGCCAGCAGTTGGGGGGTCACTGAAGCTTTCTTT
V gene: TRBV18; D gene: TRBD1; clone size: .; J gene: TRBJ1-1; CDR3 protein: CASSPGQGVNTEAFF; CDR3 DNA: TGTGCCAGCTCACCAGGTCAGGGGGTCAACACTGAAGCTTTCTTT
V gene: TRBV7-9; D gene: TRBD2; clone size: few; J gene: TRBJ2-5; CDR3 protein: CASISGRHETQYF; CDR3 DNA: TGTGCCAGTATTAGCGGGAGACACGAGACCCAGTACTTC
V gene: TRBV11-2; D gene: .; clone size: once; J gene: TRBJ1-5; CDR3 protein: CASSPDGVNQPQHF; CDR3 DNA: TGTGCCAGCAGCCCTGACGGGGTTAATCAGCCCCAGCATTTT
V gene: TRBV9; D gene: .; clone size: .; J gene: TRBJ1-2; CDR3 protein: CASSQGQTNYGYTF; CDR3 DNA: TGTGCCAGCAGCCAAGGACAGACTAACTATGGCTACACCTTC
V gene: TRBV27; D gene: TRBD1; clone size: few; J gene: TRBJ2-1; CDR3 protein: CATRDRAYNEQFF; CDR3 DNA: TGTGCCACCAGGGACAGGGCGTACAATGAGCAGTTCTTC
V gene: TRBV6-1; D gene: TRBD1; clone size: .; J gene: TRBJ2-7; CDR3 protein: CASSEGDSRRMGSYEQYF; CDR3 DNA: TGTGCCAGCAGTGAAGGGGACAGTCGAAGAATGGGCTCCTACGAGCAGTACTTC
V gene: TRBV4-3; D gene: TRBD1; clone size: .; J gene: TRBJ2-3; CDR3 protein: CASSPGTGGLTDTQYF; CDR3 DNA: TGCGCCAGCAGCCCCGGGACAGGGGGTTTGACAGATACGCAGTATTTT
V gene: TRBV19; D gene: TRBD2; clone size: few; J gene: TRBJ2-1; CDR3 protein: CASSPSHSGSSYNEQFF; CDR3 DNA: TGTGCCAGTAGTCCATCCCATAGCGGGAGCTCCTACAATGAGCAGTTCTTC
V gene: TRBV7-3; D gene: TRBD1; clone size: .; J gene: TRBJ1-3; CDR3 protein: CASSLMGQGVGNTIYF; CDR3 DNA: TGTGCCAGCAGCTTAATGGGACAGGGTGTCGGAAACACCATATATTTT
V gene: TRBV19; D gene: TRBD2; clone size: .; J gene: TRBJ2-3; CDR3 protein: CASSPTSGSADTQYF; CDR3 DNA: TGTGCCAGTAGTCCAACTAGCGGGAGTGCAGATACGCAGTATTTT
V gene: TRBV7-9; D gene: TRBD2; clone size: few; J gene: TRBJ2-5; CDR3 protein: CASSSPGTSQETQYF; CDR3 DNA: TGTGCCAGCAGCAGCCCCGGGACTAGTCAAGAGACCCAGTACTTC
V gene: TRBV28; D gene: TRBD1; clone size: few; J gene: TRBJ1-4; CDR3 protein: CASSPDRANEKLFF; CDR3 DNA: TGTGCCAGCAGTCCGGACAGGGCTAATGAAAAACTGTTTTTT
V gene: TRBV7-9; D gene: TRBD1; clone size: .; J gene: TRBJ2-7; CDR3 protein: CASSFGQGGYEQYF; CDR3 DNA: TGTGCCAGCAGCTTTGGACAGGGGGGTTACGAGCAGTACTTC
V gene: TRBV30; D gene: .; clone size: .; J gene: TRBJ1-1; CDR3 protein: CAWSFTSRRTEAFF; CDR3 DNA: TGTGCCTGGAGTTTCACTTCACGGAGAACTGAAGCTTTCTTT
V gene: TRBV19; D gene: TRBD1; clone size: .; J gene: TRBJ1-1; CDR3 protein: CASSNAGTDTEAFF; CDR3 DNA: TGTGCCAGTAGTAATGCCGGGACAGACACTGAAGCTTTCTTT
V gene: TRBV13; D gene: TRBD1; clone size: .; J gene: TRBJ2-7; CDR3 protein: CASSPRTGIYEQYF; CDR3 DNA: TGTGCCAGCAGCCCCCGGACAGGCATCTACGAGCAGTACTTC
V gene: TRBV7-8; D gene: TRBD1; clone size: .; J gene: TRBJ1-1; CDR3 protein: CASSLGQGGNTEAFF; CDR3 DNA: TGTGCCAGCAGCTTGGGACAGGGGGGGAACACTGAAGCTTTCTTT
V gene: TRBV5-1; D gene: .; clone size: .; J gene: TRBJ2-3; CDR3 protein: CASSYAGSTDTQYF; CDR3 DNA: TGCGCCAGCAGCTATGCGGGGAGCACAGATACGCAGTATTTT
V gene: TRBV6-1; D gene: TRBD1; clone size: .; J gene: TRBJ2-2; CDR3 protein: CASSDRAPGTGELFF; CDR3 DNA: TGTGCCAGCAGCGACAGGGCCCCGGGCACCGGGGAGCTGTTTTTT
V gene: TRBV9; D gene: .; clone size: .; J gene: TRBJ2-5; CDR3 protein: CASSVVGGLETQYF; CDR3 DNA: TGTGCCAGCAGCGTAGTGGGGGGGCTGGAGACCCAGTACTTC
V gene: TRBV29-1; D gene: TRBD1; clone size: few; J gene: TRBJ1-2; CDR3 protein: CSVERDRGYGYTF; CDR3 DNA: TGCAGCGTTGAACGGGACAGGGGATATGGCTACACCTTC
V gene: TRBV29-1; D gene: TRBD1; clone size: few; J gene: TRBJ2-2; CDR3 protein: CSHNRGDTGELFF; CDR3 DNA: TGCAGTCACAACAGGGGTGACACCGGGGAGCTGTTTTTT
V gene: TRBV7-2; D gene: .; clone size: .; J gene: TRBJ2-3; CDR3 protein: CASSPRSSGGDTQYF; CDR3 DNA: TGTGCCAGCAGCCCCCGGAGTAGCGGTGGAGATACGCAGTATTTT
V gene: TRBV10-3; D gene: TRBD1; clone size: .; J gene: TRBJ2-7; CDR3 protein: CAISQPGQGVSYEQYF; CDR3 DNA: TGTGCCATCAGTCAGCCGGGACAGGGAGTCTCCTACGAGCAGTACTTC
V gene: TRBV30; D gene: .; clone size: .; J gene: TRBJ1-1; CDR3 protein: CAWSSQGGSEAFF; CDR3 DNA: TGTGCCTGGAGTTCCCAGGGAGGCTCTGAAGCTTTCTTT
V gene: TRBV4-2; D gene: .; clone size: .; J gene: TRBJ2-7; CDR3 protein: CASSQDAPGASYEQYF; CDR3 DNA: TGTGCCAGCAGCCAAGACGCCCCTGGGGCCTCCTACGAGCAGTACTTC
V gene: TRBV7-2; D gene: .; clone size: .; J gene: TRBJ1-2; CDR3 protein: CASSFLSRQYTTYGYTF; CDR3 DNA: TGTGCCAGCAGCTTCTTAAGTCGACAGTACACTACCTATGGCTACACCTTC
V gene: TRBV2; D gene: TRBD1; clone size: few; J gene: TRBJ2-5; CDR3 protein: CASRATGVRETQYF; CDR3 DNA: TGTGCCAGCAGAGCAACAGGGGTGCGAGAGACCCAGTACTTC
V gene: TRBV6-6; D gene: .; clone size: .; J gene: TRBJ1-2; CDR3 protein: CASSYSAGDNGYTF; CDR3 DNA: TGTGCCAGCAGTTACTCGGCAGGGGATAATGGCTACACCTTC
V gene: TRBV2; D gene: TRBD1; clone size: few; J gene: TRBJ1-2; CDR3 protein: CASRTGEGLNYGYTF; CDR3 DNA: TGTGCCAGCAGGACAGGGGAGGGTCTTAACTATGGCTACACCTTC
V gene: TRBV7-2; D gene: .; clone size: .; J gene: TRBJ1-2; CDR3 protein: CASSLYSLYGYTF; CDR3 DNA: TGTGCCAGCAGCTTATACAGTCTCTATGGCTACACCTTC
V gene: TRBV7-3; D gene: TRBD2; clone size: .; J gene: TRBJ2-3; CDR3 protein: CASSSQRAGGPTDTQYF; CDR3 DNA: TGTGCCAGCAGCTCTCAAAGAGCGGGGGGGCCCACAGATACGCAGTATTTT
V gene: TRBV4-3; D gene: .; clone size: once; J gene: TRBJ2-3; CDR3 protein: CASSQGILGTSTDTQYF; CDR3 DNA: TGCGCCAGCAGCCAAGGCATTCTGGGGACAAGCACAGATACGCAGTATTTT
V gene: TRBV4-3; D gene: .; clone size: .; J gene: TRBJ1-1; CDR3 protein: CASSQDKKTGRTEAFF; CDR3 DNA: TGCGCCAGCAGCCAAGATAAGAAAACAGGGCGCACTGAAGCTTTCTTT
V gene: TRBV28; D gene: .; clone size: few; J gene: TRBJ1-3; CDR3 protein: CASSLGSAGGNTIYF; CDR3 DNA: TGTGCCAGCAGTTTAGGGTCAGCGGGCGGAAACACCATATATTTT
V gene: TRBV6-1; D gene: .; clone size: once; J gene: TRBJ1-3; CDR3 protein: CASSKGQPVSGNTIYF; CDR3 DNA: TGTGCCAGCAGTAAAGGACAGCCCGTCTCTGGAAACACCATATATTTT
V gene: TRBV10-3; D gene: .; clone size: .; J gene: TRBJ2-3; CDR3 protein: CAISDRGATDTQYF; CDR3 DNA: TGTGCCATCAGTGACAGGGGAGCTACAGATACGCAGTATTTT
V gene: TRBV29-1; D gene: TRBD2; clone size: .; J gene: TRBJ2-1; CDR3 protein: CGGLAGVNEQFF; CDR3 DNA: TGCGGGGGACTAGCGGGCGTCAATGAGCAGTTCTTC
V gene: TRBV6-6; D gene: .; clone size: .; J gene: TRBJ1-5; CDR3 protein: CASREWEQPQHF; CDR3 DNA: TGTGCCAGCAGGGAATGGGAGCAGCCCCAGCATTTT
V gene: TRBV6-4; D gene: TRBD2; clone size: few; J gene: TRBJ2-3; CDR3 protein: CASSDRAGGTDTQYF; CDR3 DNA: TGTGCCAGCAGTGACCGAGCGGGAGGCACAGATACGCAGTATTTT
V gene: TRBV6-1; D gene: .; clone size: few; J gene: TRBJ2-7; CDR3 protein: CASSAEVGGRTYEQYF; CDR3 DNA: TGTGCCAGCAGTGCCGAGGTGGGGGGGCGAACCTACGAGCAGTACTTC
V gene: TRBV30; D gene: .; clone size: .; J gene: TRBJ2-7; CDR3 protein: CAWMAKGEDYEQYF; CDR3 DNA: TGTGCCTGGATGGCAAAAGGGGAGGACTACGAGCAGTACTTC
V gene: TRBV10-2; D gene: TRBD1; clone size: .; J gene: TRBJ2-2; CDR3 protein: CASRDRGLVGTGELFF; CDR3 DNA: TGCGCCAGCCGGGACAGGGGTCTAGTGGGCACCGGGGAGCTGTTTTTT